The sequence of this TCR beta chain was determined in a study of identical twins. The V and J ends lost 4 bases and 6 bases respectively, with 9 bases between them. Per germline, CDR1 SGHTA and CDR2 FQGNSA. The CDR3 extends over 12 amino acids. TCRdb re-called the 5' RACE reads with MiXCR, one entry per CDR3 protein. The data contain about 690,000 distinct CDR3 sequences, around 20% of them singletons. This clonotype has a handful of counts. This same sample was also taken into another study, of T cells expressing NK-cell markers. From that paper: Sorted CD3+CD56-NKG2C+, CD3+CD56+NKG2C- and CD3+CD56+NKG2C+ T cells were the source of the TCR beta repertoires. HCMV specificity was not established for the expanded NKG2C+ T cell clones.

The source material was PBMCs. J is TRBJ1-1 and V is TRBV7-2; D remains unclear. This sequence was found in a woman aged 18-35 years in good health. The DNA for the CDR3 is TGTGCCAGCAGCTCGCTTGAGGCTGAAGCTTTCTTT. Amino acid sequence: CASSSLEAEAFF.